This TCR beta chain was documented in a study of graft-versus-host responses after intestinal transplantation. The data were produced by immunoSEQ multiplex PCR, yet TCRdb's version contains in-frame clones alone and is incomplete. The table shows approximately 74,000 clones, with roughly 90% occurring only once. Germline values: CDR1 MDHEN, CDR2 SYDVKM. The CDR3 covers 13 residues. Trimming cost V 8 bases and J 2 bases, with 9 bases left between them. V gene TRBV28 combines with J gene TRBJ2-2; D remains unclear. The specimen comprised PBMCs, sampled 98 days after intestinal transplantation. The receptor comes from a human patient who received an intestinal transplant, so some T cells may come from the graft donor. This CDR3 is CASLPHNTGELFF. The CDR3 DNA reads as TGTGCCAGCCTTCCACACAACACCGGGGAGCTGTTTTTT.